The rows below give T cell receptor beta chains drawn from one sample of a study of control samples from healthy donors and cancer patients. Method: immunoSEQ multiplex PCR; TCRdb's copy keeps in-frame clones and lacks some. The sample includes about 120,000 clones, roughly 90% of them seen just once. Sequenced material: blood. The receptors derive from a man aged 18 to 30 in good health. CDR3s include the opening cysteine and the closing phenylalanine or tryptophan.

TRBV3-1/TRBV3-2,19,CASSQGPLLGRSSGNTIYF
TRBV27,14,CASSFSTLGYGYTF
TRBV6-5,14,CATKPDSITYEQYF
TRBV7-9,15,CASSSWTGLYYGYTF
TRBV28,16,CASSSQGVNSGNTIYF
TRBV6-5,13,CASRAGQGGGYTF
TRBV6-6,16,CASSSGQGLNTGELFF
TRBV2,12,CASSPGDQPQHF
TRBV6-5,12,CASSYSAREQYF
TRBV29-1,13,CSVVGTGSWEQYF
TRBV30,14,CAWRPRAQGSPLHF
TRBV7-2,14,CASSASGGYNEQFF
TRBV2,13,CASTGLADNEQFF
TRBV28,13,CASSFQGAYEQYF
TRBV10-1,16,CASSDRGDPSTGELFF
TRBV27,17,CASSLFLRGNLADTQYF
TRBV11-2,14,CASSAVAGAYEQYF
TRBV19,15,CASSTRDRVPQPQHF
TRBV10-3,14,CATRGTSGFYEQYF
TRBV2,14,CASSEWRGLDTQYF
TRBV6-1,14,CASREGGLGEKLFF
TRBV2,15,CATRGGAGGSGEQFF